A selection of T cell receptor beta chains follows, all from one sample in a study of spatial heterogeneity in lung cancer. A single record per CDR3 protein comes from TCRdb applying MiXCR to the 5' RACE reads. The sample consists of about 16,000 distinct CDR3 sequences, roughly 5.7% of them appearing once. The material sequenced was lung tumor tissue, taken at surgery. The receptors were sampled from a female donor with early-stage non-small cell lung cancer. Both conserved end residues are part of each CDR3. A D gene is named only where the DNA matches it firmly. A row's size may be missing; if present it is once, few, many or a size class.

TGTGCCAGCAGCCTGGAGGGGGCCGGGGAGCTGTTTTTT,CASSLEGAGELFF,TRBV7-9,TRBJ2-2,13,many,.
TGTGCCACCGGGACAGGGGACGAGCAGTACTTC,CATGTGDEQYF,TRBV10-3,TRBJ2-7,11,many,TRBD1
TGTGCCAGCAGCCCACCCGGCAGGGCTAGCTCCTACGAGCAGTACTTC,CASSPPGRASSYEQYF,TRBV6-6,TRBJ2-7,16,.,.
TGTGCCAGCACCTTAGGGGTCTACAATGAGCAGTTCTTC,CASTLGVYNEQFF,TRBV2,TRBJ2-1,13,.,.
TGTGCCAGCAGTTTATGGACTCTGCAATTCTTC,CASSLWTLQFF,TRBV28,TRBJ2-1,11,many,.
TGTGCCAGCAGCCTGGGAGGGTCCCTCGCGGCTTTCTTT,CASSLGGSLAAFF,TRBV11-1,TRBJ1-1,13,medium-sized,.
TGTGCCAGCAGTGATCTTCTGAGGGATACGCAGTATTTT,CASSDLLRDTQYF,TRBV6-6,TRBJ2-3,13,many,.
TGTGCCAGCAGCTTAGGGATAGGACTGAACAATCAGCCCCAGCATTTT,CASSLGIGLNNQPQHF,TRBV7-9,TRBJ1-5,16,medium-sized,.
TGTGCCAGCAGCTTAGCAGATGTCGCGTGGATTCAGTACTTC,CASSLADVAWIQYF,TRBV7-9,TRBJ2-7,14,many,.
TGTGCCAGCAAAGCTAGTTTGGGCACAGATACGCAGTATTTT,CASKASLGTDTQYF,TRBV12-3/TRBV12-4,TRBJ2-3,14,.,.
TGTGCCAGCATTTCAGGAGGGAGAAGCTCGTACTTC,CASISGGRSSYF,TRBV2,TRBJ2-5,12,medium-sized,.
TGCAGTGCTAGCCCCCTCGGGACCAACGAGCAGTACTTC,CSASPLGTNEQYF,TRBV20-1,TRBJ2-7,13,medium-sized,.
TGTGCCAGCAGCCCCCGGTCGTTCGACAATGAGCAGTTCTTC,CASSPRSFDNEQFF,TRBV9,TRBJ2-1,14,few,.
TGTGCCAGCAGTGAGCCTAGCGGGAGAGTTCCCTACGAGCAGTACTTC,CASSEPSGRVPYEQYF,TRBV6-1,TRBJ2-7,16,many,TRBD2
TGTGCCAGCAGAATATATGGAGTGTGGCCCCAGCATTTT,CASRIYGVWPQHF,TRBV7-3,TRBJ1-5,13,few,.
TGTGCCAGTAGTATTGAGTGGACAGCCCGCTCTGGGGCCAACGTCCTGACTTTC,CASSIEWTARSGANVLTF,TRBV19,TRBJ2-6,18,many,.
TGTGCCAGCAGTTTAATAAGCAGTATGAACACTGAAGCTTTCTTT,CASSLISSMNTEAFF,TRBV28,TRBJ1-1,15,many,.
TGTGCCAGCAGTTTGAGGGAGGGCGTTACGCAGTATTTT,CASSLREGVTQYF,TRBV12-3/TRBV12-4,TRBJ2-3,13,many,TRBD2
TGTGCCAGCAGTTCAAACAGGCTACTCACAGATACGCAGTATTTT,CASSSNRLLTDTQYF,TRBV28,TRBJ2-3,15,.,.
TGTGCCAGCAGTCTCACAGATACGCAGTATTTT,CASSLTDTQYF,TRBV2,TRBJ2-3,11,many,.
TGTGCCAGCAGTTTCCGAGGACTGCTCTACGAGCAGTACTTC,CASSFRGLLYEQYF,TRBV27,TRBJ2-7,14,many,.
TGTGCCAGCAGCTACAGGACGGGTAATGAAAAACTGTTTTTT,CASSYRTGNEKLFF,TRBV7-2,TRBJ1-4,14,many,.
TGCAGTGCTAGAGGGGTAGCGGGGGTTGCAGATACGCAGTATTTT,CSARGVAGVADTQYF,TRBV20-1,TRBJ2-3,15,many,TRBD2
TGTGCCAGCAGTAGAGAGGGGGGACTTAACTATGGCTACACCTTC,CASSREGGLNYGYTF,TRBV2,TRBJ1-2,15,many,.
TGTGCCAGCAGAAGAACGGGGAACACTGAAGCTTTCTTT,CASRRTGNTEAFF,TRBV27,TRBJ1-1,13,.,.
TGCGCCAGCAGCCCCGGGCCGGGTGGTGAAGCTTTCTTT,CASSPGPGGEAFF,TRBV10-1,TRBJ1-1,13,many,.
TGTGCCAGTAGTACCCGCCCGTGGGCCGGGGAGCTGTTTTTT,CASSTRPWAGELFF,TRBV19,TRBJ2-2,14,many,.
TGTGCCAGCAGCTTGGGGAATCAGCCCCAGCATTTT,CASSLGNQPQHF,TRBV5-5,TRBJ1-5,12,few,.
TGTGCCAGTAGCCGCCAGGGCACAACCTACGAGCAGTACTTC,CASSRQGTTYEQYF,TRBV19,TRBJ2-7,14,once,.
TGTGCCAGCAGCGTAGACACAGGTCCCTATGACTACACCTTC,CASSVDTGPYDYTF,TRBV9,TRBJ1-2,14,.,.
TGTGCCAGCAGGGAGGGGTATTACACTGAAGCTTTCTTT,CASREGYYTEAFF,TRBV27,TRBJ1-1,13,many,.
TGTGCCAGCAGCCAAGCTGGCGGCTACACCTTC,CASSQAGGYTF,TRBV14,TRBJ1-2,11,many,.
TGTGCCAGCAGCCAAGAGGGGAGTAGTTTCAGCTCCTACAATGAGCAGTTCTTC,CASSQEGSSFSSYNEQFF,TRBV3-1,TRBJ2-1,18,many,.
TGTGCCATCAGTGAGGAACAGGGACGCGGTCAGCCCCAGCATTTT,CAISEEQGRGQPQHF,TRBV10-3,TRBJ1-5,15,many,.
TGTGCCAGCAGTCCATATAGCGGGAGGGAAGAAGAGCAGTACTTC,CASSPYSGREEEQYF,TRBV12-3/TRBV12-4,TRBJ2-7,15,many,TRBD2
TGCGCCAGCAGGTTGCAGGACGGGAGGACAGATACGCAGTATTTT,CASRLQDGRTDTQYF,TRBV5-1,TRBJ2-3,15,many,TRBD2
TGTGCCAGCAGCGCCTCCCTGGACAGGGCGCACGAGCAGTACTTC,CASSASLDRAHEQYF,TRBV9,TRBJ2-7,15,medium-sized,TRBD1
TGTGCCAGCAGGCTCCAGGGGAAACAAGAAGCTTTCTTT,CASRLQGKQEAFF,TRBV6-5,TRBJ1-1,13,many,.
TGTGCCAGCAGTTTACTAGGGGGGTTCGCGTATTTT,CASSLLGGFAYF,TRBV28,TRBJ2-3,12,many,.
TGTGCAAGTCGCCAATACCCTAGCGTCTCCTACGAGCAGTACTTC,CASRQYPSVSYEQYF,TRBV12-2,TRBJ2-7,15,many,.
TGTGCCAGCAGCTTCCCGTCCGCGGGCACTGAAGCTTTCTTT,CASSFPSAGTEAFF,TRBV7-9,TRBJ1-1,14,.,.
TGTGCCAGCAGCCCCGTGGGCACGAACACTGAAGCTTTCTTT,CASSPVGTNTEAFF,TRBV7-8,TRBJ1-1,14,many,.
TGTGCCAGCAGCTTAACCGACCGAGCCTACGAGCAGTACTTC,CASSLTDRAYEQYF,TRBV7-9,TRBJ2-7,14,medium-sized,.
TGTGCCAGCAGTGAAGCTCGTTGGGACTCCCGGGCCAATGAGCAGTTCTTC,CASSEARWDSRANEQFF,TRBV2,TRBJ2-1,17,many,.
TGTGCCAGCAGCTTATTCTTAGGTTCTGGGGCCAACGTCCTGACTTTC,CASSLFLGSGANVLTF,TRBV7-2,TRBJ2-6,16,many,.
TGTGCCAGCAGCCACCAGGGACTAGCGGGAGGCAGTGAGACCCAGTACTTC,CASSHQGLAGGSETQYF,TRBV4-2,TRBJ2-5,17,many,TRBD2
TGTGCCAGCAGTTTAGGTACAGGGGGAATAGAGACCCAGTACTTC,CASSLGTGGIETQYF,TRBV28,TRBJ2-5,15,many,TRBD1
TGTGCCAGCACCGGGACAGGGGAAACCGGGGAGCTGTTTTTT,CASTGTGETGELFF,TRBV6-1,TRBJ2-2,14,many,TRBD1
TGTGCCAGCAGTCCCTGGGGCAGGGGCCTAACGGGAGATACGCAGTATTTT,CASSPWGRGLTGDTQYF,TRBV28,TRBJ2-3,17,many,.
TGTGCCAGCAGTCACCGGACAGGGAGTTACAATGAGCAGTTCTTC,CASSHRTGSYNEQFF,TRBV6-5,TRBJ2-1,15,many,TRBD1
TGTGCCAGCTCACCGTCCACTGAAGCTTTCTTT,CASSPSTEAFF,TRBV18,TRBJ1-1,11,few,.
TGTGCCAGCTCACGCGGTCCCCCAGGGACAGACACCGGGGAGCTGTTTTTT,CASSRGPPGTDTGELFF,TRBV18,TRBJ2-2,17,many,TRBD1
TGCAGTACGTTGACAGGGGGCTTGGACGAGCAGTTCTTC,CSTLTGGLDEQFF,TRBV20-1,TRBJ2-1,13,many,TRBD1